The 15 T cell receptor beta chains in this list originate from one sample, sequenced in a study of regulatory T cells in long-lasting Graves disease. Time point denoted: newly diagnosed GD, antithyroid drugs for less than 3 months. PBMC RNA served as the TCR library source. To make TCR beta libraries, researchers used iRepertoire HTBI primers and Arm-PCR of CDR3 regions. One entry per CDR3 protein results from TCRdb running MiXCR on the multiplex PCR reads. The table has about 540,000 distinct CDR3 sequences, roughly 14% seen once. The sample also formed part of further work on T cells in Graves' hyperthyroidism and ophthalmopathy.

Sequencing was performed on peripheral blood mononuclear cells (PBMCs), taken at new diagnosis, from a patient treated with antithyroid drugs. Source of these receptors: a man aged 25-45 years with Graves disease.

This clonotype was recorded at least ten times. The chain carries TRBV20-1 and TRBJ2-7; 9 positions agree with TRBD2. V lost 5 bases to trimming and J lost 2 bases; unmatched junction nucleotides: 13. This CDR3 region has 16 residues. CDR1 and CDR2 (germline): DFQATT, SNEGSKA (reference sequence). CDR3 sequence: CSAPPQPSGKTYEQYF. The DNA of the CDR3 is TGCAGTGCTCCACCACAACCTAGCGGGAAAACCTACGAGCAGTACTTC.

This clonotype has ten or more counts. A junction end diverges from the germline sequence, so it may reflect a read error. The rearrangement links TRBV30 to TRBJ2-4; tentatively, D is TRBD2 (5 bases). The CDR3 extends over 11 amino acids. Germline loops: CDR1 GTSNPN, CDR2 SVGIG (reference sequence). The CDR3 protein is CAWSGGYTRFF. The CDR3, as DNA: TGTGCCTGGAGTGGAGGGTATACGAGGTTCTTC.

The table lists this clonotype with a few counts. This rearrangement joins TRBV5-6 to TRBJ1-5; D gene unclear. Germline values: CDR1 SGHDT, CDR2 YYEEEE. CDR3 length: 13 amino acids. V lost 4 bases and J lost 3, with 8 bases in between. The DNA of the CDR3 is TGTGCCAGCAGCGTCGGGGTCAATCAGCCCCAGCATTTT. It yields the protein CASSVGVNQPQHF.

Note on this clonotype: A far larger clone lies a single base away; this is likely a read error. The chain couples TRBV2 to TRBJ1-2, with D perhaps TRBD1 (6 bases). Germline loops: CDR1 SNHLY, CDR2 FYNNEI. The CDR3 consists of 15 residues. Trimming left V 5 bases short and J 6 bases short, with 19 bases between. The CDR3 here is CASSLSIQGQNGYTF. For the CDR3, the DNA is TGTGCCAGCAGTTTATCGATTCAGGGGCAGAATGGCTACACCTTC. Using reference TRBV2 and TRBJ1-2 for the parts outside the CDR3, the full variable domain is EPEVTQTPSHQVTQMGQEVILRCVPISNHLYFYWYRQILGQKVEFLVSFYNNEISEKSEIFDDQFSVERPDGSNFTLKIRSTKLEDSAMYFCASSLSIQGQNGYTFGSGTRLTVV.

This clonotype was detected only a few times. A read error is possible here, since a much larger clone lies one base away. The chain is built from TRBV12-3 or TRBV12-4 and TRBJ2-5; 7 bases agree with TRBD2. Germline trimming cut 0 bases from V and 9 bases from J; bases unmatched to any gene: 4. The CDR3 spans 13 residues. The CDR3 reads CASSLAAREAQYF. CDR3 DNA: TGTGCCAGCAGTTTAGCCGCCCGGGAGGCCCAGTACTTC.

This clonotype has just a few counts. The rearrangement joins TRBV6-2 or TRBV6-3 to TRBJ1-5, with D possibly matching TRBD1 (5 bases). The length of the CDR3 is 15 residues. The germline V and J ends were trimmed by 3 bases and 0 bases, with 9 bases remaining between them. CDR1 and CDR2 from the germline V gene are MNHEY and SVGEGT. DNA for the CDR3: TGTGCCAGCAGTTATCCGACAGATAGCAATCAGCCCCAGCATTTT. It encodes CASSYPTDSNQPQHF.

This chain links TRBV7-9 with TRBJ2-1; 13 bases map to TRBD2. The CDR3 contains 17 residues. Germline V gene data show CDR1 as SEHNR and CDR2 as FQNEAQ (reference sequence). J was trimmed by 6 bases and V by 4 bases; bases with no gene match: 9. The CDR3 region is CASSWRTSGRGGNEQFF. The DNA for the CDR3 is TGTGCCAGCAGCTGGAGGACTAGCGGGAGAGGGGGCAATGAGCAGTTCTTC.

In this sample, this clonotype turned up many times. The V call is TRBV3-1, the J call TRBJ2-2, with 7 bases aligning to TRBD1. CDR1 and CDR2 from the germline V gene are LGHDT and YNNKEL (reference sequence). Losses at the gene ends were 6 bases for V and 6 bases for J; bases not matched to a gene: 4. This CDR3 has 13 amino acids. CDR3 amino acids: CASSRQGSGELFF. The CDR3 DNA is TGTGCCAGCAGTAGACAGGGATCCGGGGAGCTGTTTTTT.

In its sample, this clonotype was seen many times. The chain couples TRBV7-8 to TRBJ1-2; D uncertain. Germline CDR1 SGHVS, CDR2 FQNEAQ. The CDR3 contains 15 residues. V lost 1 base and J 4 bases, leaving 13 bases between the germline ends. The CDR3 DNA is TGTGCCAGCAGCTTAGAGGCCGCAGTCGGCTATGGCTACACCTTC. It encodes CASSLEAAVGYGYTF. The variable domain in full, completed from reference TRBV7-8 and TRBJ1-2, reads GAGVSQSPRYKVAKRGQDVALRCDPISGHVSLFWYQQALGQGPEFLTYFQNEAQLDKSGLPSDRFFAERPEGSVSTLKIQRTQQEDSAVYLCASSLEAAVGYGYTFGSGTRLTVV.

The table lists this clonotype with a few counts. The chain couples TRBV6-4 to TRBJ1-2; no clear D. Germline lookup yields CDR1 MRHNA and CDR2 SNTAGT. The CDR3 has 12 amino acids. Trimming left V 6 bases short and J 8 bases short, with 13 bases between. The DNA for the CDR3 is TGTGCCAGCAGAGACCCGGCGAGGGGCTACACCTTC. Its protein product is CASRDPARGYTF.

This clonotype appeared a few times. V and J are TRBV14 and TRBJ2-5, with D possibly being TRBD2 (5 bases). CDR3 length: 14 residues. From germline, CDR1 is SGHDN and CDR2 FVKESK. V was pared by 1 base and J by 5 bases, with 11 bases between. The CDR3 here is CASSQVQRMETQYF. CDR3 DNA: TGTGCCAGCAGCCAAGTTCAGCGGATGGAGACCCAGTACTTC.

Ten or more counts support this clonotype. This rearrangement joins TRBV12-3 or TRBV12-4 to TRBJ1-5; 7 positions match TRBD1. The V gene end was trimmed by 2 bases and the J gene end by 6 bases; junction bases not matched to a gene: 4. This CDR3 comprises 14 residues. The CDR3 sequence is CASSLQGGVQPQHF. In DNA form, the CDR3 reads TGTGCCAGCAGTTTACAGGGGGGGGTTCAGCCCCAGCATTTT.

This clonotype was seen many times. The chain joins TRBV5-1 to TRBJ2-2; 13 bases map to TRBD2. CDR1 is SGHRS and CDR2 is YFSETQ in the germline V gene. The CDR3 extends over 16 amino acids. Trimming at V came to 4 bases and at J to 7 bases, leaving 7 bases not matched to a gene. The CDR3, as DNA: TGCGCCAGCAGCACTACTAGCGGGAGGGCCGGCGGGGAGCTGTTTTTT. Residues: CASSTTSGRAGGELFF.

The V call is TRBV7-9, the J call TRBJ2-7; 11 bases match TRBD2. The length of the CDR3 is 14 residues. Germline V gives CDR1 SEHNR, CDR2 FQNEAQ (reference sequence). V shed 6 bases and J 12 bases; nucleotides not matched to a gene: 13. The CDR3: CASRPVTSGSPPYF. CDR3 DNA sequence: TGTGCCAGCAGGCCAGTTACTAGCGGGAGCCCTCCGTACTTC.

This clonotype appeared a few times. V and J are TRBV4-1 and TRBJ2-2; TRBD2 agrees at 8 bases. Germline lookup yields CDR1 MGHRA and CDR2 YSYEKL. V was pared by 5 bases and J by 4 bases, with 18 bases of the junction left unmatched. CDR3 length: 19 amino acids. The CDR3 spells CASSNNLLQGLVVTGELFF. The CDR3 nucleotides read TGCGCCAGCAGCAACAACCTACTACAGGGACTAGTCGTCACCGGGGAGCTGTTTTTT.